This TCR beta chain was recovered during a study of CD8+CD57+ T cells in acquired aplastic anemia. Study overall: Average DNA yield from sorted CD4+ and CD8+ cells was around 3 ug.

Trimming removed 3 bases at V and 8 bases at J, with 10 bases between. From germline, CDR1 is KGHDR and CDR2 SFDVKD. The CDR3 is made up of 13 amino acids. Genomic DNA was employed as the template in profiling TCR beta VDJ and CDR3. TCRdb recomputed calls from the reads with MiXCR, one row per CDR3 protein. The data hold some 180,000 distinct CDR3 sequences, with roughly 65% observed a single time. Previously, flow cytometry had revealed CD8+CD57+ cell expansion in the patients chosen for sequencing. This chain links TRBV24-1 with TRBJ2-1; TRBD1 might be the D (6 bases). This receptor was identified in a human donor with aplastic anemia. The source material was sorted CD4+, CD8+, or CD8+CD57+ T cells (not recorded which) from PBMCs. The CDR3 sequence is CATSDNRVYEQFF. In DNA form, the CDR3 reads TGTGCCACCAGTGATAACAGGGTATATGAGCAGTTCTTC.